This entry describes one TCR beta chain. Its specificity is unknown. Antigen-specific CD4+ T cell clonotypes were called by their expansion after viral peptide-pool culture in ViraFEST. Cells that had been cultured for approximately ten days were the source of isolated CD4+ T cells. Each participant was given two doses of one vaccine (BNT162b2 or mRNA-1273). Germline CDR1 reads MDHEN; CDR2 reads SYDVKM. The CDR3 is made up of 16 amino acids. The V and J ends lost 8 bases and 6 bases, in that order; junction bases with no gene match: 10. Data came from immunoSEQ multiplex PCR; TCRdb stores just in-frame clones and leaves some out. The profile shows 64,000 or so clones, around 78% of them singletons. The data were taken from a study of vaccination effects on CD4 cells after COVID-19.

This chain connects TRBV28 to TRBJ1-6; TRBD1 agrees at 10 bases. The sample in question was CD4+ T cells from PBMCs cultured with HCoV-OC43 spike peptides, obtained after COVID-19 vaccination. Subset of the sample: HCoV-OC43 spike overlapping peptide pool stimulation. The TCR comes from a human donor who received a COVID-19 vaccine. In DNA, the CDR3 is TGTGCCAGCCATAAACCGGGGACAGGGGTTAATTCACCCCTCCACTTT. Its protein product is CASHKPGTGVNSPLHF.